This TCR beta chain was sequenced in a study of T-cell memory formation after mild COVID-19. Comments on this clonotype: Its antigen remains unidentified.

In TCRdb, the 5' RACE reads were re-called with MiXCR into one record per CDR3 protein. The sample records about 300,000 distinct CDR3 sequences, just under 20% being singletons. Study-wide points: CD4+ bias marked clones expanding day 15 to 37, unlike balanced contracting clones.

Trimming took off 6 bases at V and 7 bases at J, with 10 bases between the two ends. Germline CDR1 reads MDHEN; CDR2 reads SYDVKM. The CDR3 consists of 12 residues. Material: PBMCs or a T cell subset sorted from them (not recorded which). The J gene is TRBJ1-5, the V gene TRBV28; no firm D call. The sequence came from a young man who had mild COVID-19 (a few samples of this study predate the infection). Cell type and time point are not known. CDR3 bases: TGTGCCAGCAGGCCGGTGACGCAGCCCCAGCATTTT. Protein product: CASRPVTQPQHF.